This T cell receptor (beta chain) stems from a study of blood T cell repertoires in COVID-19 (dated by TCRdb to 2020 to 2021). For the study in its entirety: The collaborator samples originated in the United States, Italy and Spain and spanned the acute and convalescent phases of COVID-19. Sample metadata almost always included a de-identified subject ID, COVID-19 status, age in years and sex. The material from the prospective study consisted of cDNA or gDNA derived from T cells, B-cell-depleted T cells, or PBMCs. The repertoires were released in a freely available public database meant as a resource for research on the immune response to SARS-CoV-2. Subjects who had been exposed to COVID-19, were actively infected with it, or had recovered from it provided the deeply sampled blood TCRbeta repertoires that made up the dataset. Where HLA class I and class II types were available, the types were taken from metadata supplied by the sample provider, not from assay-based typing. The samples were drawn from the first 160 participants of the ongoing ImmuneRACE study and from about 1,200 subjects provided by 6 global collaborators.

Per the germline V gene (reference sequence), SEHNR is the CDR1 and FQNEAQ is the CDR2. Its CDR3 holds 15 amino acids, cysteine through phenylalanine. Only the CDR3 DNA is retained, 45 bases long and in frame from the first base. V is cut by 5 bases and J by 10 bases, and the space between the germline ends is 18 bases. Participants in the prospective study were enrolled through a virtual design, were aged 18 to 89 years, and lived in fewer than 30 United States geographic areas. Cohort assignment in the prospective study relied on participant-reported clinical history from a screening survey and a study questionnaire. ImmuneRACE Cohort 3 recovered participants were defined by two consecutive negative NP/OP PCR tests, healthcare professional clearance, or symptom resolution. In the prospective study, whole blood, serum and a nasopharyngeal or oropharyngeal swab were collected from each participant by mobile phlebotomists. Over a roughly two-month period, participants in the prospective study had the option of providing additional blood draws and questionnaires. Blood samples from the prospective study were shipped frozen or at room temperature prior to DNA extraction.

TCRbeta CDR3 regions were amplified from genomic DNA by means of the immunoSEQ Assay, a bias-controlled multiplex PCR. In the authors' own workflow: Within the assay, amplification of reference gene primers was used to estimate how many nucleated cells each sample contained. To quantify the absolute abundance of each unique TCRbeta CDR3 rearrangement, sequence reads were collapsed and filtered. For each sample, productive Simpson clonality was calculated by taking the square root of Simpson's diversity index across productive rearrangements. TCRdb took this table from immuneACCESS and kept in-frame rearrangements with V and J called. Such tables lack part of the clones; where checked against another copy, unresolved V genes explain under half of the gap, and the rest is unexplained. The V and J calls and clone size are taken from that table; D and trimming were inferred from the DNA. Recorded for this sample are fewer than 200,000 clones; less than 90% of them occurred a single time. The top ten hold 3.5% to 5% of the sample.

Study-wide conclusions, independent of this receptor: The quantity of clinical and demographic metadata differed by source and by participant and was supplied without curation.

About this clone: Its cognate antigen has yet to be identified. It has no much larger one-base neighbor in the sample; base qualities were not kept.

The sequence was obtained from a woman between 45 and 65 years old who had recovered from COVID-19. The source material was PBMCs or T cells enriched from blood (not recorded which). This sequence uses TRBV7-9 and TRBJ1-6, with TRBD1 as a weak D call on 5 bases. The CDR3 here reads CASSPTWGVGSPLHF. Read as DNA, the sequence is TGTGCCAGCAGCCCCACGTGGGGCGTAGGGTCACCCCTCCACTTT.